This TCR beta chain emerged from a study of T cell repertoires in cytomegalovirus infection. Each CDR3 protein is one row after TCRdb ran MiXCR on the reads. Here the sample spans 350,000 to 450,000 distinct CDR3 sequences, 15% to 20% being singletons. Looked up from germline, CDR1 is MNHEY and CDR2 is SVGEGT. This CDR3 has 13 residues. Trimming shortened V by 6 bases and J by 4 bases, and 10 bases separated the two germline ends. This clonotype was detected many times. The V call is TRBV6-2 or TRBV6-3, the J call TRBJ2-1; D may be TRBD1 (6 bases). Sequences were obtained from PBMCs. This sequence originates from a human donor in good health (CMV status not recorded). Some clones in this sample may be carry-over from other donors' samples. Here the CDR3 reads CASRDSPYNEQFF. The CDR3, as DNA: TGTGCCAGCAGGGACAGCCCTTACAATGAGCAGTTCTTC.